A selection of T cell receptor beta chains follows, all from one sample in a study of shared clonotypes between healthy human individuals. The table came from immunoSEQ multiplex PCR; TCRdb's copy has only in-frame clones and leaves some out. The sample has 450,000 to 700,000 clones, about 95% seen once. The sequencing sample was made of naive CD8+ T cells sorted from blood. The receptors were sampled from a woman between 25 and 40 years old in good health. Each CDR3 is given without its conserved first and last residue. Where a row states a size, it is once, few, many or the class of an expanded clone; other rows omit it.

13 NA TRBJ2-1 TRBV5-1 ASSSSGIPYNEQF
12 NA TRBJ2-7 TRBV7-6 ASSQAGGPEEQY
13 NA TRBJ2-2 TRBV27 ASSYEGRGTGELF
14 NA TRBJ2-1 TRBV5-6 ASSFPSGGTYNEQF
14 NA TRBJ2-4 TRBV28 ASRLRQGASRDIQY
17 once TRBJ2-6 TRBV30 AWSLWVLAGEVGANVLT
15 NA TRBJ2-6 TRBV11-2 ASSFHVADSGANVLT
14 NA TRBJ2-5 TRBV6-6 ASSPVKGQGLETQY
12 NA TRBJ2-5 TRBV29-1 SVVLAGGRETQY
11 NA TRBJ2-7 TRBV28 ASSRGDSYEQY
15 NA TRBJ1-5 TRBV28 ASSLSLRASSAQPQH
8 NA TRBJ2-7 TRBV28 ASRSGEQY
14 NA TRBJ1-1 TRBV27 ASSRSWGVLYTEAF
15 NA TRBJ1-1 TRBV7-5 VRSPDYITGDSAEAF
13 NA TRBJ2-1 TRBV28 ATSVSSGYRNEQF
12 NA TRBJ1-1 TRBV27 ASSLWGTNTEAF
10 NA TRBJ1-3 TRBV2 ASSDVGNTIY
13 NA TRBJ1-5 TRBV28 ASRLGPDSNQPQH
13 NA TRBJ2-7 TRBV5-4 ASSFGAGGVHEQY
13 NA TRBJ1-6 TRBV4-2 ASSQGWGDNSPLH
13 NA TRBJ2-1 TRBV7-8 ASIPEGPSDNEQF
14 NA TRBJ2-1 TRBV5-1 ASSLEGSSSYNEQF
14 once TRBJ1-4 TRBV5-1 ASSYQGFATNEKLF
14 once TRBJ2-2 TRBV7-7 ASSSLADGDTEELF
13 NA TRBJ2-2 TRBV10-2 ASSGLAGNTGELF
13 NA TRBJ2-1 TRBV27 ASSSGGGPHIEQF
11 NA TRBJ2-7 TRBV7-2 ASSSYPAYEQY
13 NA TRBJ2-3 TRBV2 ASMGLAGGTDTQY
13 NA TRBJ2-5 TRBV4-1 ASSQEPGLVETQY
13 NA TRBJ1-1 TRBV27 ASNPSLGSNTEAF
15 NA TRBJ1-5 TRBV28 ASSTGTRGYSNQPQH
16 NA TRBJ1-2 TRBV19 ASSIGLNLGQLLYGYT
13 NA TRBJ1-6 TRBV14 ASSHLGGMRSPLH
16 NA TRBJ2-7 TRBV7-9 ASSLGLAGGQITYEQY